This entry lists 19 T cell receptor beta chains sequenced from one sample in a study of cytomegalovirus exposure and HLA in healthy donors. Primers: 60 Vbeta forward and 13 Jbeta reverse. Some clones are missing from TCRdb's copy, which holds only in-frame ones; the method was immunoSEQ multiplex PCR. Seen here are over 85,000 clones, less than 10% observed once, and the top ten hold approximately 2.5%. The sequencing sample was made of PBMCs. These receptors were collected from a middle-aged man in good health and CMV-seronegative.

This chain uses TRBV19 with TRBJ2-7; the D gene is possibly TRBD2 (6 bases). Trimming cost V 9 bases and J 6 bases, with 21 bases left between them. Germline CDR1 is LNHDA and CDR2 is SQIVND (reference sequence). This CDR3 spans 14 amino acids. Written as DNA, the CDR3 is TGTGCCAGCTCCGCCCGGACTAAAATTGGCGAGCAGTACTTC. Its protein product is CASSARTKIGEQYF.

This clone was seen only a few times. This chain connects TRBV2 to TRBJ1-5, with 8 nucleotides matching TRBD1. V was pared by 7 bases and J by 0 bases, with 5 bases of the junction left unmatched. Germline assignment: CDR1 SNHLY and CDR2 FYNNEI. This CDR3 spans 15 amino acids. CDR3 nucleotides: TGTGCCAGCAACGACAGGGGAACTAGCAATCAGCCCCAGCATTTT. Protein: CASNDRGTSNQPQHF.

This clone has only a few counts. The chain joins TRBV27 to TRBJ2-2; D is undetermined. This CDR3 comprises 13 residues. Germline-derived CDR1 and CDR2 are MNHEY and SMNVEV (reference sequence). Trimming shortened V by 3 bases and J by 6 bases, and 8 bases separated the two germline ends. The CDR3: CASSFYTAGELFF. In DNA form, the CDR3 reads TGTGCCAGCAGTTTCTACACAGCCGGGGAGCTGTTTTTT.

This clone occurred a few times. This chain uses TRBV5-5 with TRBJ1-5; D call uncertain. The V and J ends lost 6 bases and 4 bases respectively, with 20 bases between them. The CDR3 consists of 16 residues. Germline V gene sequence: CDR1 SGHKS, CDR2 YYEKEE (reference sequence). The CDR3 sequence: CASTFGPGNANQPQHF. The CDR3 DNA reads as TGTGCCAGCACCTTTGGCCCGGGGAATGCAAATCAGCCCCAGCATTTT.

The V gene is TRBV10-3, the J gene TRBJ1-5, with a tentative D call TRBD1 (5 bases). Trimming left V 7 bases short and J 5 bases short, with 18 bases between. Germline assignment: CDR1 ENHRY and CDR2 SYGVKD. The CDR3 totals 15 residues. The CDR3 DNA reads TGTGCCATCAATTCGGGGGAAGTGGGAGATCAGCCCCAGCATTTT. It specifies CAINSGEVGDQPQHF.

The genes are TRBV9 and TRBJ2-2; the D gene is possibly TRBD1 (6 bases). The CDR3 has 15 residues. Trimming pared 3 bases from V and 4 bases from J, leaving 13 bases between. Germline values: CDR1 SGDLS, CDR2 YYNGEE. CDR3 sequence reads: CASSDGDRPTGELFF. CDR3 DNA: TGTGCCAGCAGCGACGGAGACAGGCCCACCGGGGAGCTGTTTTTT.

This CDR3 is CASLGQGYGYTF. The CDR3 DNA reads as TGTGCCAGCCTAGGGCAGGGCTATGGCTACACCTTC. The chain couples TRBV28 to TRBJ1-2; maybe TRBD1 (5 bases). The germline gives CDR1 MDHEN, CDR2 SYDVKM. CDR3 length: 12 residues. Deletions cut 8 bases from V and 4 bases from J, with 11 bases between.

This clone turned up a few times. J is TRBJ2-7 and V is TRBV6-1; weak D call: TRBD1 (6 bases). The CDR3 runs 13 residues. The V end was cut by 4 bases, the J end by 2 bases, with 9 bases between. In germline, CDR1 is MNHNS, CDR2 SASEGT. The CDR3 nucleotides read TGTGCCAGCAGTGCAAACAGGGCCTACGAGCAGTACTTC. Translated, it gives CASSANRAYEQYF.

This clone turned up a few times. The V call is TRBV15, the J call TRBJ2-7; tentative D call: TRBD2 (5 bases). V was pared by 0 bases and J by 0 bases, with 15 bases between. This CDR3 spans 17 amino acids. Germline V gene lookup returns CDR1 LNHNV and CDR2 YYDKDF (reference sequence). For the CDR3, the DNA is TGTGCCACCAGCAGAGATGCGGGCCTTAGGAGCTCCTACGAGCAGTACTTC. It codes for CATSRDAGLRSSYEQYF.

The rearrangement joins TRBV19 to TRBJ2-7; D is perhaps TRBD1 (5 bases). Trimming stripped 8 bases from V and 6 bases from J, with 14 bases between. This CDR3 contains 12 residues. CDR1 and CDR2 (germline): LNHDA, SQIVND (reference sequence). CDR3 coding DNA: TGTGCCAGTTTAGGGGTTCGGTCCGAGCAGTACTTC. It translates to CASLGVRSEQYF.

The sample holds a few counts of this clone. This CDR3 reads CASSIRGQGNTGELFF. As DNA, the CDR3 is TGTGCCAGTAGTATAAGGGGACAGGGGAACACCGGGGAGCTGTTTTTT. The chain couples TRBV19 to TRBJ2-2, with 9 bases lining up with TRBD1. CDR3 length: 16 amino acids. Trimming cost V 2 bases and J 1 base; bases outside gene matches: 2. Per the germline V gene, CDR1 is LNHDA and CDR2 is SQIVND (reference sequence). Filled out from reference TRBV19 and TRBJ2-2, the complete variable domain reads DGGITQSPKYLFRKEGQNVTLSCEQNLNHDAMYWYRQDPGQGLRLIYYSQIVNDFQKGDIAEGYSVSREKKESFPLTVTSAQKNPTAFYLCASSIRGQGNTGELFFGEGSRLTVL.

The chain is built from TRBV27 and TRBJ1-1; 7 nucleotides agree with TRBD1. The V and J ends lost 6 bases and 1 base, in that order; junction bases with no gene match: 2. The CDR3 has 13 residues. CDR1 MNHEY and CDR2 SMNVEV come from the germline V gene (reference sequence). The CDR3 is CASRWTGNTEAFF. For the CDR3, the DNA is TGTGCCAGCAGATGGACAGGGAACACTGAAGCTTTCTTT.

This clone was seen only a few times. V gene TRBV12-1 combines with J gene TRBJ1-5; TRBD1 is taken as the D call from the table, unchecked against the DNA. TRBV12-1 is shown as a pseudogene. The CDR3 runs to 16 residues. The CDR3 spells CASSSCRDSDDQPQHF. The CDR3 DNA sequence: TGTGCCAGCAGCTCCTGCCGGGACAGCGACGATCAGCCCCAGCATTTT.

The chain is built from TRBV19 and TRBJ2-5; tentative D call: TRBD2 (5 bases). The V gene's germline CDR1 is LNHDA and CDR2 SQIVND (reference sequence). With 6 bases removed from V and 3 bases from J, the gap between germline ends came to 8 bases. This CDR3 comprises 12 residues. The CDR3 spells CASSHGEETQYF. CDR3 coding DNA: TGTGCCAGTAGCCACGGGGAAGAGACCCAGTACTTC.

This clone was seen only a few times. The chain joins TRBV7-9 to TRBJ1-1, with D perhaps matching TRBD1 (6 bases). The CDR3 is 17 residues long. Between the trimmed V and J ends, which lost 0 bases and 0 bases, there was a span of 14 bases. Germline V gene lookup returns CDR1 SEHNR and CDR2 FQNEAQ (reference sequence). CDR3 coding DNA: TGTGCCAGCAGCTTAGCTCCAATACAGGGACTGAACACTGAAGCTTTCTTT. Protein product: CASSLAPIQGLNTEAFF. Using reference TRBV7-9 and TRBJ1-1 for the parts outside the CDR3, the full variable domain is DTGVSQNPRHKITKRGQNVTFRCDPISEHNRLYWYRQTLGQGPEFLTYFQNEAQLEKSRLLSDRFSAERPKGSFSTLEIQRTEQGDSAMYLCASSLAPIQGLNTEAFFGQGTRLTVV.

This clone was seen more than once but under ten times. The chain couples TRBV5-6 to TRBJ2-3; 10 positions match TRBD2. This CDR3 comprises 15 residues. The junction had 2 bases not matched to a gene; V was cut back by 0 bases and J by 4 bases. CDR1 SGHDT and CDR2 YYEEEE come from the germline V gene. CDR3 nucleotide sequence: TGTGCCAGCAGCTTGGTAGCGGGAGGCCCAGATACGCAGTATTTT. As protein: CASSLVAGGPDTQYF.

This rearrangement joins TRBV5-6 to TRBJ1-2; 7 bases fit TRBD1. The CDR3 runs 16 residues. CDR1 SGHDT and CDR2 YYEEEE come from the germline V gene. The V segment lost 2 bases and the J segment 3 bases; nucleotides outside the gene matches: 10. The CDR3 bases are TGTGCCAGCAGCTTTAGTACAGGGGCGTTTTACTATGGCTACACCTTC. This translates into CASSFSTGAFYYGYTF.

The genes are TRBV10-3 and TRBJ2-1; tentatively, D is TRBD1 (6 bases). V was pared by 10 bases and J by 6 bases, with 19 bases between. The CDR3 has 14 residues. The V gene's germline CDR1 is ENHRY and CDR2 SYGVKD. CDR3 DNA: TGTGCCAACCGGGACACCACTAAGGGCAATGAGCAGTTCTTC. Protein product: CANRDTTKGNEQFF.

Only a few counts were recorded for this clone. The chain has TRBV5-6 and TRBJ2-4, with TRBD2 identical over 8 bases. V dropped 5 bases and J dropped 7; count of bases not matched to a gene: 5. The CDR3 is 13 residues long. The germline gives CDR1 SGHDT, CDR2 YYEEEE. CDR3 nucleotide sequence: TGTGCCAGCAGTTCGGCTAGCGGGAACATTCAGTACTTC. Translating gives CASSSASGNIQYF.